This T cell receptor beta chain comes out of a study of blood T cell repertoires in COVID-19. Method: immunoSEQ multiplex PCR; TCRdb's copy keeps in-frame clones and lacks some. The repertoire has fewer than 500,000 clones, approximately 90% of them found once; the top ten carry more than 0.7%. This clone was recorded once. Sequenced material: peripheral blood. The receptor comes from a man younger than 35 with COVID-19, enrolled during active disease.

The CDR3, as DNA: TGTGCCACCAGCACCGGGGACAGGGCCAAGACCCAGTACTTC. This encodes CATSTGDRAKTQYF. V gene TRBV15 combines with J gene TRBJ2-5; 9 bases align to TRBD1. Germline CDR1 reads LNHNV; CDR2 reads YYDKDF (reference sequence). The CDR3 runs 14 residues. Losses at the gene ends were 4 bases for V and 6 bases for J; bases not matched to a gene: 6.